Here is one TCR beta chain with its context. Its cognate antigen has yet to be identified. Base qualities were left out, and no much larger clone turns up one base away. The sample comes from a study of blood T cell repertoires in COVID-19 (dated by TCRdb to about 2020). Background on the whole study: Samples from collaborators originated in the United States, Italy and Spain and spanned both the acute and convalescent phases of COVID-19. The material from the prospective study consisted of cDNA or gDNA derived from T cells, B-cell-depleted T cells, or PBMCs. Deeply sampled blood TCRbeta repertoires from subjects exposed to, actively infected with, or recovered from COVID-19 were included in the dataset. The repertoires were made available in a free public database intended to serve as a resource for research on the immune response to SARS-CoV-2. The samples were drawn from two sources: the first 160 participants of the ongoing ImmuneRACE study, and approximately 1,300 subjects contributed by 6 global collaborators. Sample metadata almost always included a de-identified subject ID, COVID-19 status, age in years and sex. Where available, HLA class I and class II types were obtained from metadata supplied by the sample provider rather than from assay-based typing.

The CDR3 runs 17 residues from the cysteine to the phenylalanine. This entry keeps only the CDR3 DNA: 51 bases, framed from base 1. Clipping removes 3 bases from V and 7 bases from J, with 14 as the unmatched junction base count. The germline V gene sets CDR1 to KGHSH and CDR2 to LQKENI. The study at large found these results: The quantity of clinical and demographic metadata differed by source and by participant and was supplied without curation.

The immunoSEQ Assay, a bias-controlled multiplex PCR, was used to amplify TCRbeta CDR3 regions from genomic DNA. Under the source paper's analysis protocol: The number of nucleated cells in each sample was estimated from the amplification of reference gene primers within the assay. To quantify the absolute abundance of each unique TCRbeta CDR3 rearrangement, sequence reads were collapsed and filtered. For each sample, productive Simpson clonality was calculated by taking the square root of Simpson's diversity index across productive rearrangements. TCRdb holds this immuneACCESS table with in-frame rearrangements only. Some clones are missing; in checked studies, unresolved V genes explain under half, and the rest has no known cause. V, J and clone size are those of that table, while D and trimming were read from the DNA. The sample table shows 60,000 to 65,000 clones, and roughly two thirds are seen once. Jointly, the top ten make up roughly 5% of the sample.

At one collaborating source in Seattle, patients were enrolled during active infection and were followed longitudinally through the course of disease. Each collaborating institution followed its own protocols to collect whole blood in K2EDTA tubes. Collaborator samples were shipped for TCRbeta analysis as frozen whole blood, isolated PBMCs, or DNA extracted from either sample type. This receptor was identified in a woman in her 70s with COVID-19, enrolled during active disease. Here the chain combines TRBV18 and TRBJ2-4, and TRBD1 matches 8 of the central bases. The source material was peripheral blood. DNA sequence: TGTGCCAGCTCACCCGGACCCAGGGGGCCAATGGGGAACATTCAGTACTTC. This codes for CASSPGPRGPMGNIQYF.